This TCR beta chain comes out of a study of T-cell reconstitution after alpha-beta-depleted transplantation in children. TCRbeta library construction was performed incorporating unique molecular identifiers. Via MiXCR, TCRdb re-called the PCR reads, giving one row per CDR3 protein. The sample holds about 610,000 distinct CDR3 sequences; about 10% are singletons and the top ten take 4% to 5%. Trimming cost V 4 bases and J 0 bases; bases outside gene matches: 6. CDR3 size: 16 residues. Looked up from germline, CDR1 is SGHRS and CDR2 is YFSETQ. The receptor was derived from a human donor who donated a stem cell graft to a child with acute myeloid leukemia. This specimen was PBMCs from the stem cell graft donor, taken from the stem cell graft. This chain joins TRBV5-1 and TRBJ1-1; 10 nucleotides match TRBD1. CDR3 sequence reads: CASSLGQGGMNTEAFF. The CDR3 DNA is TGCGCCAGCAGCCTTGGACAGGGGGGCATGAACACTGAAGCTTTCTTT. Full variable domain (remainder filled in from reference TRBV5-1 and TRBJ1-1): KAGVTQTPRYLIKTRGQQVTLSCSPISGHRSVSWYQQTPGQGLQFLFEYFSETQRNKGNFPGRFSGRQFSNSRSEMNVSTLELGDSALYLCASSLGQGGMNTEAFFGQGTRLTVV.